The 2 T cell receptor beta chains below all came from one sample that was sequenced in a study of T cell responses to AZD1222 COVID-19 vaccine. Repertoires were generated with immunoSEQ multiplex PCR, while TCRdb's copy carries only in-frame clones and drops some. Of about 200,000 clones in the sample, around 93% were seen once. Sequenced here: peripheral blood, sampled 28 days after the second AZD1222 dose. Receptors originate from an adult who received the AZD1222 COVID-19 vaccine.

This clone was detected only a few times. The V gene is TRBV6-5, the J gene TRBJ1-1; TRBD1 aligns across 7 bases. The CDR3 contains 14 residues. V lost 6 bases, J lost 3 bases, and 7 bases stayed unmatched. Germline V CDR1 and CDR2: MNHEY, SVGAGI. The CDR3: CASRPADRDTEAFF. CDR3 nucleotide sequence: TGTGCCAGCAGGCCTGCCGACAGGGACACTGAAGCTTTCTTT.

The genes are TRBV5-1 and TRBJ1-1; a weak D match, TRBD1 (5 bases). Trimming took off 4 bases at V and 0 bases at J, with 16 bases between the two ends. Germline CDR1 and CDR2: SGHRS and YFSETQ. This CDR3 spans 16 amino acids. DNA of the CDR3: TGCGCCAGCAGCGGTCAGGGTTCCATTATGAACACTGAAGCTTTCTTT. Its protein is CASSGQGSIMNTEAFF. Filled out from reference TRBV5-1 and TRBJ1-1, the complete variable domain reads KAGVTQTPRYLIKTRGQQVTLSCSPISGHRSVSWYQQTPGQGLQFLFEYFSETQRNKGNFPGRFSGRQFSNSRSEMNVSTLELGDSALYLCASSGQGSIMNTEAFFGQGTRLTVV.